Below, 25 T cell receptor beta chains from the same sample are listed, as sequenced in a study of T cell responses to AZD1222 COVID-19 vaccine (dated by TCRdb to about 2021). Library prep was done by the immunoSEQ multiplex PCR assay. Not all clones reach the TCRdb copy of this immuneACCESS table, which keeps in-frame sequences only. Checked studies attribute under half of the gap to unresolved V genes and leave the rest unexplained. The sample data list about 140,000 clones, and 70% to 90% of these were observed just once. About 6% of the sample belongs to the ten largest clones. The sample's time point label is to be understood as: baseline before first vaccination. This specimen consisted of peripheral blood, obtained on day 0 of AZD1222 vaccination. The receptor set was obtained from an adult in good health.

This clone was counted once. V usage is TRBV9 and J usage is TRBJ1-1; D gene uncertain. Germline loops: CDR1 SGDLS, CDR2 YYNGEE. The CDR3 sequence is 12 residues long. V dropped 3 bases and J dropped 4 bases, with 7 bases sitting between them. The CDR3 DNA reads as TGTGCCAGCAGCGGGGTCGGCACTGAAGCTTTCTTT. This codes for CASSGVGTEAFF.

The genes are TRBV4-1 and TRBJ1-6; possibly TRBD1 for D (5 bases). The germline V gene has CDR1 MGHRA and CDR2 YSYEKL. The CDR3 extends over 14 amino acids. V lost 0 bases to trimming and J lost 9 bases, with 9 bases between them. The DNA for the CDR3 is TGCGCCAGCAGCCAAGATCGGGGCCTTTCACCCCTCCACTTT. It specifies CASSQDRGLSPLHF.

The chain carries TRBV19 and TRBJ2-1; D uncertain. The V and J ends lost 7 bases and 0 bases respectively, with 4 bases between them. The germline CDR1 and CDR2 sequences are LNHDA and SQIVND (reference sequence). The CDR3 sequence is 12 residues long. CDR3 residues: CASTGSYNEQFF. CDR3 nucleotides: TGTGCCAGTACGGGCTCCTACAATGAGCAGTTCTTC.

This chain connects TRBV6-2 or TRBV6-3 to TRBJ2-5; D is ambiguous. The V end lost 6 bases, the J end lost 5 bases, and 16 bases lay between the germline ends. The CDR3 is made up of 14 amino acids. Germline CDR1 reads MNHEY; CDR2 reads SVGEGT. The CDR3 DNA reads TGTGCCAGCAGCCGTCTAGTGGGCGCGGAGACCCAGTACTTC. Amino acid sequence: CASSRLVGAETQYF.

The chain employs TRBV11-3 and TRBJ2-2; 10 bases line up with TRBD2. V dropped 11 bases and J dropped 3; count of bases not matched to a gene: 15. This CDR3 is built from 17 residues. CDR1 is SGHNT and CDR2 is YENEEA in the germline V gene. The CDR3 loop reads CALGASGSKRDTGELFF. In DNA form, the CDR3 reads TGTGCCCTTGGGGCTAGCGGGAGTAAACGGGACACCGGGGAGCTGTTTTTT.

This chain links TRBV3-1 (or the pseudogene TRBV3-2) with TRBJ2-1, with 15 bases that match TRBD2. Trimming removed 4 bases from V and 7 bases from J; junction bases left unmatched: 5. The CDR3 sequence is 16 residues long. Germline CDR1 LGHDT, CDR2 YNNKEL (reference sequence). The CDR3, as DNA: TGTGCCAGCAGCCCGGGACTAGCGGGAGGAGGAAATGAGCAGTTCTTC. It specifies CASSPGLAGGGNEQFF.

The chain combines TRBV4-3 with TRBJ2-4; tentatively, D is TRBD1 (6 bases). Trimming removed 0 bases at V and 0 bases at J, with 18 bases between. Germline CDR1 LGHNA, CDR2 YSLEER. The CDR3 runs 19 residues. CDR3 region: CASSQDPQGSDRAKNIQYF. The CDR3 nucleotides read TGCGCCAGCAGCCAAGATCCACAGGGAAGTGATCGAGCCAAAAACATTCAGTACTTC.

In this sample, this clone turned up once. This chain joins TRBV7-2 and TRBJ2-6, with 7 nucleotides matching TRBD1. Germline CDR1 reads SGHTA; CDR2 reads FQGNSA. The CDR3 contains 17 residues. With V trimmed by 8 bases and J by 0 bases, 10 bases remained unmatched. The CDR3 here is CASVDRVSPSGANVLTF. CDR3 nucleotide sequence: TGTGCCAGCGTAGACAGGGTGTCTCCCTCTGGGGCCAACGTCCTGACTTTC. The full variable domain, with the rest looked up from reference TRBV7-2 and TRBJ2-6, is GAGVSQSPSNKVTEKGKDVELRCDPISGHTALYWYRQSLGQGLEFLIYFQGNSAPDKSGLPSDRFSAERTGGSVSTLTIQRTQQEDSAVYLCASVDRVSPSGANVLTFGAGSRLTVL.

This chain joins TRBV24-1 and TRBJ2-1, with D unresolved. The CDR3 runs to 15 residues. The V gene lost 5 bases and the J gene lost 4 bases, with 14 bases spanning the gap. The V gene's germline CDR1 is KGHDR and CDR2 SFDVKD. The CDR3 loop reads CATSASRSEYNEQFF. Here the CDR3 DNA reads TGTGCCACCAGTGCGAGCCGATCAGAGTACAATGAGCAGTTCTTC.

V and J are TRBV5-6 and TRBJ2-3; 13 bases are a match to TRBD2. Trimming at V came to 4 bases and at J to 4 bases, leaving 6 bases not matched to a gene. CDR1 is SGHDT and CDR2 is YYEEEE in the germline V gene. The CDR3 has 16 amino acids. The CDR3 DNA reads TGTGCCAGCAGCCTACTGGGACTAGCGGGACCAGATACGCAGTATTTT. Its protein product is CASSLLGLAGPDTQYF.

This clone was recorded a few times. The J gene is TRBJ2-2, the V gene TRBV9; weak D call: TRBD1 (5 bases). The CDR3 is 19 residues long. V was trimmed by 0 bases and J by 4 bases, leaving 22 bases between them. The germline V gene encodes CDR1 SGDLS and CDR2 YYNGEE. DNA for the CDR3: TGTGCCAGCAGCGTAGGCCCAGGGTGGATCACAACTTCCACCGGGGAGCTGTTTTTT. This sequence encodes CASSVGPGWITTSTGELFF. Complete variable domain (other parts from reference TRBV9 and TRBJ2-2): DSGVTQTPKHLITATGQRVTLRCSPRSGDLSVYWYQQSLDQGLQFLIQYYNGEERAKGNILERFSAQQFPDLHSELNLSSLELGDSALYFCASSVGPGWITTSTGELFFGEGSRLTVL.

The chain links TRBV28 to TRBJ1-2; 7 bases align to TRBD1. Per the germline V gene, CDR1 is MDHEN and CDR2 is SYDVKM. The CDR3 extends over 14 amino acids. The V and J ends lost 6 bases and 2 bases, in that order; junction bases with no gene match: 6. For the CDR3, the DNA is TGTGCCAGCAGACGGGACAGCGGGAACTATGGCTACACCTTC. This translates into CASRRDSGNYGYTF.

The genes are TRBV6-5 and TRBJ2-3; D is ambiguous. Deletions cut 5 bases from V and 4 bases from J, with 16 bases between. CDR3 size: 15 residues. Germline CDR1 reads MNHEY; CDR2 reads SVGAGI. The CDR3 sequence is CASSPQRIGADTQYF. CDR3 nucleotides: TGTGCCAGCAGTCCACAAAGGATCGGCGCAGATACGCAGTATTTT.

V gene TRBV6-5 combines with J gene TRBJ1-5; TRBD1 matches at 9 bases. The trim removed 6 bases at V and 7 bases at J, leaving 4 bases unmatched. Germline loops: CDR1 MNHEY, CDR2 SVGAGI. This CDR3 has 13 amino acids. The CDR3 loop reads CASRLTGGQPQHF. In DNA form, the CDR3 reads TGTGCCAGCAGACTGACAGGGGGGCAGCCCCAGCATTTT.

This clone appeared once. The rearrangement joins TRBV2 to TRBJ1-1; D is unclear. CDR1 and CDR2 (germline): SNHLY, FYNNEI. With 6 bases removed from V and 11 bases from J, the gap between germline ends came to 13 bases. This CDR3 region has 11 residues. The CDR3 here is CASRGLLGAFF. DNA for the CDR3: TGTGCCAGCAGAGGGCTGCTGGGGGCTTTCTTT.

The chain combines TRBV6-2 or TRBV6-3 with TRBJ2-1; the D is unclear. V dropped 6 bases and J dropped 9 bases, with 9 bases sitting between them. The CDR3 contains 11 residues. The germline CDR1 and CDR2 sequences are MNHEY and SVGEGT. The CDR3 sequence: CASSPVGEQFF. CDR3 bases: TGTGCCAGCAGCCCCGTGGGTGAGCAGTTCTTC.

The CDR3, as DNA: TGTGCCACCAGTCGGACAGGGGTACATGAGCAGTTCTTC. Its translation is CATSRTGVHEQFF. The V gene is TRBV24-1, the J gene TRBJ2-1; 9 bases match TRBD1. The CDR3 is 13 amino acids. Germline CDR1 reads KGHDR; CDR2 reads SFDVKD. V lost 6 bases, J lost 8 bases, and 4 bases stayed unmatched.

The gene calls are TRBV2 and TRBJ2-7, with D perhaps given as TRBD1 or TRBD2 (5 bases each). The CDR3 spans 14 residues. Germline CDR1 is SNHLY and CDR2 is FYNNEI. The V end was cut by 5 bases, the J end by 2 bases, with 13 bases between. CDR3 region: CASSSGTTTYEQYF. The CDR3 nucleotides read TGTGCCAGCAGTTCCGGGACGACCACCTACGAGCAGTACTTC.

This sequence joins TRBV9 and TRBJ1-1; no definite D call. Trimming took 4 bases from V and 1 from J, leaving 8 bases between them. CDR1 is SGDLS, CDR2 YYNGEE, per germline. The CDR3 is 13 amino acids. The CDR3: CASSFKGNTEAFF. CDR3 sequence (DNA): TGTGCCAGCAGCTTCAAAGGGAACACTGAAGCTTTCTTT.

The rearrangement joins TRBV4-1 to TRBJ1-3; perhaps TRBD1 as D (5 bases). The germline gives CDR1 MGHRA, CDR2 YSYEKL. The CDR3 contains 16 residues. The V end was cut by 0 bases, the J end by 4 bases, with 13 bases between. The CDR3 reads CASSQDVGRRGNTIYF. DNA of the CDR3: TGCGCCAGCAGCCAAGATGTGGGGCGTCGAGGAAACACCATATATTTT.

The V gene is TRBV19, the J gene TRBJ1-1, with D possibly matching TRBD1 (5 bases). Trimming stripped 6 bases from V and 0 bases from J, with 17 bases between. The CDR3 is 16 amino acids. The germline CDR1 and CDR2 sequences are LNHDA and SQIVND (reference sequence). CDR3 nucleotides: TGTGCCAGTAGGCTCGGGGGGACGGTCATGAACACTGAAGCTTTCTTT. This translates into CASRLGGTVMNTEAFF.

The gene calls are TRBV29-1 and TRBJ1-1, with unresolved D. The ends were cut back, 7 bases at V and 1 base at J, with 10 bases in the middle. CDR1 and CDR2 from the germline V gene are SQVTM and ANQGSEA. The CDR3 length is 12 residues. The CDR3 coding sequence is TGCAGCGCAAGGGTTCAGAACACTGAAGCTTTCTTT. Its translation is CSARVQNTEAFF.

J is TRBJ1-1 and V is TRBV15; D is undetermined. The germline gives CDR1 LNHNV, CDR2 YYDKDF (reference sequence). The CDR3 is 16 residues long. Trimming left V 1 base short and J 0 bases short, with 12 bases between. CDR3 DNA: TGTGCCACCAGCAGAGCGTTTGCAGTCATGAACACTGAAGCTTTCTTT. Its protein product is CATSRAFAVMNTEAFF.

A single count supports this clone. The rearrangement joins TRBV5-4 to TRBJ2-1; 15 bases align to TRBD2. The trim removed 4 bases at V and 4 bases at J, leaving 6 bases unmatched. The CDR3 runs to 17 residues. Germline V CDR1 and CDR2: SGHNT, YYREEE (reference sequence). The CDR3 reads CASSTGLAGGSYNEQFF. CDR3 DNA sequence: TGTGCCAGCAGCACGGGACTAGCGGGAGGATCATACAATGAGCAGTTCTTC.

The gene calls are TRBV7-9 and TRBJ2-7; D is uncertain. Trimming cost V 4 bases and J 2 bases, with 18 bases left between them. Germline V gene sequence: CDR1 SEHNR, CDR2 FQNEAQ (reference sequence). The CDR3 totals 16 residues. The CDR3 spells CASSSSRQSNPYEQYF. The CDR3 bases are TGTGCCAGCAGCTCCTCCAGGCAGTCAAACCCCTACGAGCAGTACTTC.